This T cell receptor (beta chain) was found in a study of cytomegalovirus exposure and HLA in healthy donors. Germline assignment: CDR1 SGHVS and CDR2 FNYEAQ. Trimming took 6 bases from V and 2 from J, leaving 14 bases between them. The CDR3 contains 15 residues. PCR amplification relied on 60 Vbeta primers (plus 13 Jbeta primers). TCRdb's copy holds only in-frame clones and misses some; the assay was immunoSEQ multiplex PCR. Of about 140,000 clones listed, around three quarters are singletons. This chain joins TRBV7-6 and TRBJ2-1; maybe TRBD2 (6 bases). The sample consisted of PBMCs. This clonotype was obtained from a middle-aged man in good health and CMV-seronegative. The DNA of the CDR3 is TGTGCCAGCAGTATCGCCGGGGGTCCCTACAATGAGCAGTTCTTC. Protein: CASSIAGGPYNEQFF.